The T cell receptor (beta chain) under discussion was sequenced for a study of control samples from healthy donors and cancer patients. Sequencing was performed with immunoSEQ multiplex PCR; in TCRdb, only in-frame clones are kept and a portion is missing. The sample gives about 75,000 clones, 94% of which show up once; about 6% is in the top ten. This receptor was identified in a woman between 40 and 50 years old in good health. Source material: blood.

The CDR3 DNA follows: TGTGCCAGCAGTTTAGGTGCGGGGGGCTATGGCTACACCTTC. Its protein is CASSLGAGGYGYTF. V gene TRBV28 combines with J gene TRBJ1-2; the D gene is possibly TRBD1 (5 bases). The germline V and J ends were trimmed by 2 bases and 4 bases, with 11 bases remaining between them. Germline V lookup: CDR1 MDHEN, CDR2 SYDVKM. The CDR3 is 14 residues long.